The T cell receptor (beta chain) described here comes from a study of blood T cell repertoires in COVID-19. Background on the study: T cells, B-cell-depleted T cells, or PBMCs supplied cDNA or gDNA.

Participants were aged about 18 to 90 years, lived in 20 to 25 US areas, and enrolled virtually. Generated by immunoSEQ multiplex PCR, the TCRdb table keeps only in-frame clones and is missing some. The sample holds hundreds of thousands of clones; 88% are singletons and the top ten take around 2%. Germline CDR1 reads GTSNPN; CDR2 reads SVGIG (reference sequence). Trimming removed 4 bases from V and 5 bases from J, with 20 bases in between. This CDR3 comprises 15 residues. This clonotype was obtained from a woman aged 55-70 years in a cohort exposed to, infected with or recovered from COVID-19 (not recorded which). This chain connects TRBV30 to TRBJ1-1; D is possibly TRBD1 (6 bases). The sample consisted of PBMCs or T cells enriched from blood (not recorded which). The CDR3 protein is CAWNKPPQGRTEAFF. Written as DNA, the CDR3 is TGTGCCTGGAACAAGCCCCCCCAGGGGCGTACTGAAGCTTTCTTT.